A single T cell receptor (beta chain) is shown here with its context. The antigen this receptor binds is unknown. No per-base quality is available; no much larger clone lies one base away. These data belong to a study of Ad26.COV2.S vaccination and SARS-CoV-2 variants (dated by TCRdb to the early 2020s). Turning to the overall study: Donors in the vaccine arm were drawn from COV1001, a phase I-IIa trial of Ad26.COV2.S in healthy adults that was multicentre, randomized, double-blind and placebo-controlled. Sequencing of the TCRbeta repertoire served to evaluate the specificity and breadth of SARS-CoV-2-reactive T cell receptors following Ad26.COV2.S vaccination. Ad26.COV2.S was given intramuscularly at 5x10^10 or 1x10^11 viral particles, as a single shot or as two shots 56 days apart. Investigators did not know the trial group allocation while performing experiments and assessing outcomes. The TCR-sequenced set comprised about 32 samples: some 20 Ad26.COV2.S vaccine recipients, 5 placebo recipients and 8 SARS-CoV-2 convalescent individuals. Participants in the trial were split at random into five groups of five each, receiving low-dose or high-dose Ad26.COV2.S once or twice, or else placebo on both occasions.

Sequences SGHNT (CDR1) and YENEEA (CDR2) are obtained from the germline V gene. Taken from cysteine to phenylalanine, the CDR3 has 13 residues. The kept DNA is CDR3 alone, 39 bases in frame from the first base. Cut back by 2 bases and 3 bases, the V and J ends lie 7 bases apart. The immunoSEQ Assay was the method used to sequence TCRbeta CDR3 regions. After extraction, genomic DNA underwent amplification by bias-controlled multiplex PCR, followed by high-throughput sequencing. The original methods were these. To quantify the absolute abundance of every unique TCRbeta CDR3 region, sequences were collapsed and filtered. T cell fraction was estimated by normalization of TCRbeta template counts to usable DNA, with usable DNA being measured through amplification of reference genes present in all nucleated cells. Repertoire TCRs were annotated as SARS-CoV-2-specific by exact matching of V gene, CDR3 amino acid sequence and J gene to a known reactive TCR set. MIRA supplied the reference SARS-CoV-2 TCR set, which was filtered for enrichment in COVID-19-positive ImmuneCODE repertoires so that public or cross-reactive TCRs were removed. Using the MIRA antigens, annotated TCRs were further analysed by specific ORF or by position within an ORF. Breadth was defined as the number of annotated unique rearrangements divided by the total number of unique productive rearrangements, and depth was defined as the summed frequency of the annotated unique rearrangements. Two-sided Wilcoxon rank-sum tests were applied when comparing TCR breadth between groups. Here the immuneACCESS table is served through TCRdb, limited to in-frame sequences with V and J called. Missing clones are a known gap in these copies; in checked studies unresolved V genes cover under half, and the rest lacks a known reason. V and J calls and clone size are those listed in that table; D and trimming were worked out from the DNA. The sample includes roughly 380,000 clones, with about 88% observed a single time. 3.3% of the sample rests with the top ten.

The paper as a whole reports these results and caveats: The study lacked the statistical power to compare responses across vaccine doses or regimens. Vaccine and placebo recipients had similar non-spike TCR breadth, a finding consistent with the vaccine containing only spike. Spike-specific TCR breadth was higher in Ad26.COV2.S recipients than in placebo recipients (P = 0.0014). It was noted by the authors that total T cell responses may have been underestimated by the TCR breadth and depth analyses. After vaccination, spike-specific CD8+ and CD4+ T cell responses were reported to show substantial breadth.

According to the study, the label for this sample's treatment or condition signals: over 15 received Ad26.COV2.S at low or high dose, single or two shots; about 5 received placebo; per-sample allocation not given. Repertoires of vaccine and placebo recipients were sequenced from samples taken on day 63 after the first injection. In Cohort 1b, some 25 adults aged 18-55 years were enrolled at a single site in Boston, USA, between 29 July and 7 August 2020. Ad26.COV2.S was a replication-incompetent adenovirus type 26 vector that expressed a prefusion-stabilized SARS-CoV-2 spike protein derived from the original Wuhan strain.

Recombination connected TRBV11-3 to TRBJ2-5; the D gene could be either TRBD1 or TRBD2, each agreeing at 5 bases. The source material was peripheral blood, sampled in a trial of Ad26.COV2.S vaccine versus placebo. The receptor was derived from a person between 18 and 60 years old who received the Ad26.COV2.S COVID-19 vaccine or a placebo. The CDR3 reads CASSLRGEETQYF. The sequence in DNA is TGTGCCAGCAGCTTAAGAGGGGAAGAGACCCAGTACTTC.